A selection of T cell receptor beta chains follows, all from one sample in a study of control samples from healthy donors and cancer patients. Generated by immunoSEQ multiplex PCR, the TCRdb table keeps only in-frame clones and is missing some. The table includes approximately 40,000 clones, approximately 70% detected once. Input material: formalin-fixed, paraffin-embedded tissue. The receptors shown here come from a male donor with melanoma. Each CDR3 is given with its conserved first and last residue. The D gene is left open where the match is weak. Size is stated for part of the rows, as once, few or many counts, or as a class when the clone is expanded.

clone_size: few
d_call: NA
v_call: TRBV28
j_call: TRBJ1-5
cdr3_aa: CASSLDTGRAQHF
cdr3_nt: TGTGCCAGCAGTCTGGATACAGGGCGAGCCCAGCATTTT

clone_size: NA
d_call: TRBD2
v_call: TRBV10-2
j_call: TRBJ2-5
cdr3_aa: CASSALAGETQYF
cdr3_nt: TGCGCCAGCAGTGCGCTAGCGGGAGAGACCCAGTACTTC

clone_size: NA
d_call: TRBD2
v_call: TRBV28
j_call: TRBJ2-2
cdr3_aa: CASSLGAGVPGELFF
cdr3_nt: TGTGCCAGCAGTTTGGGAGCGGGAGTACCCGGGGAGCTGTTTTTT

clone_size: NA
d_call: TRBD2
v_call: TRBV5-4
j_call: TRBJ2-7
cdr3_aa: CANHLAEASYEQYF
cdr3_nt: TGTGCCAACCACCTAGCGGAGGCCTCCTACGAGCAGTACTTC

clone_size: NA
d_call: TRBD2
v_call: TRBV19
j_call: TRBJ2-7
cdr3_aa: CASSTSGSVSYEQYF
cdr3_nt: TGTGCCAGTAGTACTAGCGGGAGTGTCTCGTACGAGCAGTACTTC

clone_size: NA
d_call: NA
v_call: TRBV3-1/TRBV3-2
j_call: TRBJ1-5
cdr3_aa: CASSQDYYQPQHF
cdr3_nt: TGTGCCAGCAGCCAAGACTATTATCAGCCCCAGCATTTT

clone_size: NA
d_call: NA
v_call: TRBV4-2
j_call: TRBJ2-1
cdr3_aa: CASSQRRADYNEQFF
cdr3_nt: TGTGCCAGCAGCCAGCGCAGGGCAGACTACAATGAGCAGTTCTTC

clone_size: once
d_call: NA
v_call: TRBV7-3
j_call: TRBJ1-1
cdr3_aa: CASSLTGDLMNTEAFF
cdr3_nt: TGTGCCAGCAGCTTAACCGGGGACCTCATGAACACTGAAGCTTTCTTT

clone_size: NA
d_call: NA
v_call: TRBV5-8
j_call: TRBJ1-2
cdr3_aa: CASRPATYGYTF
cdr3_nt: TGTGCCAGCAGACCGGCAACCTATGGCTACACCTTC

clone_size: NA
d_call: NA
v_call: TRBV25-1
j_call: TRBJ2-2
cdr3_aa: CASSSTEGAGGELFF
cdr3_nt: TGTGCCAGCAGTTCCACGGAAGGGGCGGGGGGGGAGCTGTTTTTT

clone_size: NA
d_call: NA
v_call: TRBV18
j_call: TRBJ1-5
cdr3_aa: CASSIEARGPQHF
cdr3_nt: TGTGCCAGCTCAATCGAAGCCAGGGGGCCCCAGCATTTT

clone_size: NA
d_call: NA
v_call: TRBV27
j_call: TRBJ1-5
cdr3_aa: CASSLNPAQRQPQHF
cdr3_nt: TGTGCCAGCAGTTTGAATCCAGCCCAGAGGCAGCCCCAGCATTTT

clone_size: NA
d_call: NA
v_call: TRBV27
j_call: TRBJ1-6
cdr3_aa: CASENREKPYNSPLHF
cdr3_nt: TGTGCCAGCGAGAACAGGGAGAAGCCCTATAATTCACCCCTCCACTTT

clone_size: NA
d_call: TRBD1
v_call: TRBV19
j_call: TRBJ2-7
cdr3_aa: CASSLGDSFYEQYF
cdr3_nt: TGTGCCAGTAGTTTGGGGGACAGCTTCTACGAGCAGTACTTC

clone_size: NA
d_call: NA
v_call: TRBV28
j_call: TRBJ1-2
cdr3_aa: CASRKTTRGAGYGYTF
cdr3_nt: TGTGCCAGCAGGAAAACAACCAGGGGCGCGGGCTATGGCTACACCTTC

clone_size: NA
d_call: TRBD2
v_call: TRBV28
j_call: TRBJ2-1
cdr3_aa: CASSPLTSGSFDEQFF
cdr3_nt: TGTGCCAGCAGTCCCCTAACTAGCGGGAGCTTCGATGAGCAGTTCTTC

clone_size: few
d_call: TRBD1
v_call: TRBV19
j_call: TRBJ2-7
cdr3_aa: CASSAGQGYEQYF
cdr3_nt: TGTGCCAGTAGTGCCGGACAGGGCTACGAGCAGTACTTC

clone_size: NA
d_call: NA
v_call: TRBV11-2
j_call: TRBJ1-1
cdr3_aa: CASSLLGNTEAFF
cdr3_nt: TGTGCCAGCAGCTTATTGGGTAACACTGAAGCTTTCTTT

clone_size: NA
d_call: TRBD2
v_call: TRBV5-1
j_call: TRBJ2-7
cdr3_aa: CASSPTGGRSYEQYF
cdr3_nt: TGCGCCAGCAGCCCGACGGGAGGTCGCTCCTACGAGCAGTACTTC

clone_size: few
d_call: TRBD1
v_call: TRBV4-2
j_call: TRBJ1-4
cdr3_aa: CASSQATGGLGKLFF
cdr3_nt: TGTGCCAGCAGCCAGGCGACAGGGGGCTTGGGAAAACTGTTTTTT